This T cell receptor (beta chain) was identified in a study of shared clonotypes between healthy human individuals. About the research overall: The donor pool was made up of a couple of women and three men aged 18 to 49. Study-wide results and caveats: How much donors shared clonotypes was expected to be affected by sequencing depth. With a handful of donors compared, around 5.4% of naive CD4 clonotypes were shared.

Healthy adults negative for HIV, lacking recent acute infections or vaccinations, served as donors. Only in-frame clones appear in the TCRdb table, and some are missing; sequencing was by immunoSEQ multiplex PCR. The table records around 700,000 clones, roughly 72% of them present only once. Comment on this clone: Its specificity is not known.

The CDR3 is 15 residues long. The V gene's germline CDR1 is MNHNS and CDR2 SASEGT. The V gene lost 5 bases and the J gene lost 0 bases, with 13 bases spanning the gap. The sequencing input was memory CD4+ T cells sorted from blood. As for subset: CD45RA-negative fraction. This TCR was recovered from a woman aged 25-40 years in good health. This rearrangement joins TRBV6-1 to TRBJ2-5, with a weak D call TRBD1 (6 bases). The CDR3 is CASSPDRTYQETQYF. DNA for the CDR3: TGTGCCAGCAGTCCGGACAGAACGTACCAAGAGACCCAGTACTTC.